Following are 30 T cell receptor beta chains from one sample sequenced in a study of regulatory T cells in long-lasting Graves disease. The time point was: newly diagnosed GD, antithyroid drugs for less than 3 months. Construction of the TCR library relied on RNA isolated from PBMCs. In building TCR beta libraries, iRepertoire HTBI primers were used together with Arm-PCR of CDR3 regions. TCRdb reprocessed the multiplex PCR reads via MiXCR and lists one record per CDR3 protein. The table has about 330,000 distinct CDR3 sequences, roughly 15% seen once. A further study also used this sample, focusing on T cells in Graves' hyperthyroidism and ophthalmopathy.

Source: peripheral blood mononuclear cells (PBMCs), taken at new diagnosis, from a patient treated with antithyroid drugs. These receptors originate from a woman younger than 35 with Graves disease.

In this sample, this clonotype turned up many times. The chain joins TRBV28 to TRBJ2-7; D call uncertain. V lost 3 bases and J lost 6, with 9 bases in between. CDR3 size: 12 residues. The germline V gene encodes CDR1 MDHEN and CDR2 SYDVKM. The CDR3 region has the DNA TGTGCCAGCAGTTTTGGCCCGACCGAGCAGTACTTC. Amino acid sequence: CASSFGPTEQYF.

This rearrangement joins TRBV15 to TRBJ2-6; maybe TRBD2 (6 bases). V was pared by 4 bases and J by 1 base, with 11 bases between. The CDR3 has 16 amino acids. Germline lookup yields CDR1 LNHNV and CDR2 YYDKDF (reference sequence). CDR3 sequence reads: CATSIGGGSGANVLTF. CDR3 nucleotide sequence: TGTGCCACCAGCATTGGTGGGGGGTCTGGGGCCAACGTCCTGACTTTC.

The chain recombines TRBV19 with TRBJ2-1; TRBD2 agrees at 11 bases. V lost 7 bases and J lost 4; bases outside the gene matches: 9. Germline V gene lookup returns CDR1 LNHDA and CDR2 SQIVND (reference sequence). This CDR3 region has 16 residues. CDR3 nucleotides: TGTGCCAGTACCCCACTAGCGGGAGCGCAATACAATGAGCAGTTCTTC. It encodes CASTPLAGAQYNEQFF.

This clonotype was picked up many times. V is TRBV27 and J is TRBJ2-7; 7 nucleotides line up with TRBD1. Germline trimming cut 5 bases from V and 5 bases from J; bases unmatched to any gene: 9. Germline values: CDR1 MNHEY, CDR2 SMNVEV (reference sequence). CDR3 length equals 14 residues. CDR3 residues: CASSLTGPPDEQYF. The CDR3 DNA sequence: TGTGCCAGCAGTCTGACAGGGCCCCCCGACGAGCAGTACTTC.

This clonotype has ten or more counts. The CDR3, as DNA: TGTGCCAGCAGTGCCGCGATTGGGGGGAGCACAGATACGCAGTATTTT. Amino acid sequence: CASSAAIGGSTDTQYF. The chain carries TRBV6-1 and TRBJ2-3; TRBD2 is a possible D gene (6 bases). Trimming stripped 4 bases from V and 0 bases from J, with 14 bases between. The CDR3 consists of 16 residues. Germline V CDR1 and CDR2: MNHNS, SASEGT.

The sample holds many counts of this clonotype. The chain couples TRBV11-2 to TRBJ1-2; TRBD1 might be the D (6 bases). Trimming left V 2 bases short and J 4 bases short, with 11 bases between. This CDR3 has 14 amino acids. Germline CDR1 SGHAT, CDR2 FQNNGV. CDR3 bases: TGTGCCAGCAGCTTATTGGGGGGCAGCTATGGCTACACCTTC. Its protein product is CASSLLGGSYGYTF.

About this clonotype: A much larger clone lies one base from this, so it may be a read error. The chain combines TRBV7-9 with TRBJ2-1, with 9 positions matching TRBD1. Germline loops: CDR1 SEHNR, CDR2 FQNEAQ (reference sequence). After removal of 5 bases from V and 4 bases from J, the junction contained 12 bases not matched to a gene. This CDR3 contains 17 residues. CDR3 in amino acids: CASSPRGPGQGYNEQFF. CDR3 sequence (DNA): TGTGCCAGCAGCCCCCGCGGCCCGGGACAGGGATACAATGAGCAGTTCTTC. The full variable domain, rest sourced from reference TRBV7-9 and TRBJ2-1, is DTGVSQNPRHKITKRGQNVTFRCDPISEHNRLYWYRQTLGQGPEFLTYFQNEAQLEKSRLLSDRFSAERPKGSFSTLEIQRTEQGDSAMYLCASSPRGPGQGYNEQFFGPGTRLTVL.

This clonotype was counted ten times or more. The chain has TRBV2 and TRBJ2-3; perhaps TRBD2 as D (5 bases). V shed 3 bases and J shed 10 bases, with 8 bases lying between them. Looked up from germline, CDR1 is SNHLY and CDR2 is FYNNEI. This CDR3 spans 11 amino acids. The DNA of the CDR3 is TGTGCCAGCAGTGATCGGGATCCGCAGTATTTT. Amino acid sequence: CASSDRDPQYF.

The V and J genes are TRBV5-8 and TRBJ1-2; D not resolved. V shed 1 base and J shed 4 bases, with 8 bases lying between them. This CDR3 is 13 amino acids long. Germline CDR1 is SGHTS and CDR2 is YDEGEE. CDR3 protein: CASSLSGLYGYTF. The CDR3 DNA sequence: TGTGCCAGCAGCTTGTCAGGTCTCTATGGCTACACCTTC.

This chain joins TRBV24-1 and TRBJ2-5; D is unclear. Germline V gene sequence: CDR1 KGHDR, CDR2 SFDVKD. Trimming stripped 2 bases from V and 5 bases from J, with 11 bases between. This CDR3 region has 14 residues. For the CDR3, the DNA is TGTGCCACCAGTGATTCGGGTTTGATCGAGACCCAGTACTTC. This sequence encodes CATSDSGLIETQYF.

Notes on this clonotype: This clone may be a read error of a much larger clone one base away. The J gene is TRBJ1-5, the V gene TRBV2; D is unclear. Per germline, CDR1 SNHLY and CDR2 FYNNEI. V gave up 0 bases and J gave up 0 bases, with 6 bases separating them. This CDR3 is built from 15 residues. The CDR3 DNA follows: TGTGCCAGCAGTGAAGCGGACGATAGCAATCAGCCCCAGCATTTT. This gives the protein CASSEADDSNQPQHF.

V usage is TRBV25-1 and J usage is TRBJ2-7; the D is unclear. Germline lookup yields CDR1 MGHDK and CDR2 SYGVNS. The CDR3 consists of 11 residues. V lost 1 base and J 5 bases, leaving 3 bases between the germline ends. The CDR3 coding sequence is TGTGCCAGCAGTGAATTTCACGAGCAGTACTTC. Protein sequence: CASSEFHEQYF.

This clonotype was detected ten times or more. The V call is TRBV9, the J call TRBJ2-5; D may be TRBD2 (6 bases). Trimming pared 0 bases from V and 5 bases from J, leaving 11 bases between. The CDR3 runs 14 residues. Per germline, CDR1 SGDLS and CDR2 YYNGEE. The CDR3 is CASSVVGGLETQYF. The DNA of the CDR3 is TGTGCCAGCAGCGTAGTCGGGGGTTTGGAGACCCAGTACTTC.

In its sample, this clonotype was seen a few times. This rearrangement joins TRBV18 to TRBJ1-4; a weak D match, TRBD1 (6 bases). CDR1 KGHSH and CDR2 LQKENI come from the germline V gene. The CDR3 consists of 15 residues. The V end lost 2 bases, the J end lost 7 bases, and 14 bases lay between the germline ends. CDR3 nucleotide sequence: TGTGCCAGCTCACCAACGGACAGTGGCGGTGAAAAACTGTTTTTT. It translates to CASSPTDSGGEKLFF.

This chain joins TRBV6-1 and TRBJ2-1; no definite D call. Germline loops: CDR1 MNHNS, CDR2 SASEGT. CDR3 size: 15 residues. The V gene lost 6 bases and the J gene lost 0 bases, with 12 bases spanning the gap. CDR3 sequence reads: CASRVGKSSYNEQFF. In nucleotides, the CDR3 is TGTGCCAGCAGAGTAGGGAAGAGCTCCTACAATGAGCAGTTCTTC.

The chain has TRBV29-1 and TRBJ1-1; no definite D call. Germline V gene lookup returns CDR1 SQVTM and CDR2 ANQGSEA. CDR3 length: 13 residues. V was pared by 4 bases and J by 0 bases, with 9 bases between. CDR3 sequence (DNA): TGCAGCGTTGTTGTACAGATGAACACTGAAGCTTTCTTT. Translated, it gives CSVVVQMNTEAFF.

This clonotype was counted only a few times. The rearrangement joins TRBV10-1 to TRBJ1-1; a weak D match, TRBD1 (5 bases). Trimming shortened V by 5 bases and J by 11 bases, and 15 bases separated the two germline ends. The germline gives CDR1 WNHNN, CDR2 SYGVQD (reference sequence). The CDR3 is made up of 12 amino acids. The DNA of the CDR3 is TGCGCCAGCAGTCCCCGCAGGGAGCCGGCTTTCTTT. Translated: CASSPRREPAFF.

This clonotype has a count of ten or more. CDR3 in DNA: TGTGCCAGCAGCCCTCTTTGGGACAGGGCTTCCGAGCAGTACTTC. This sequence encodes CASSPLWDRASEQYF. The rearrangement joins TRBV28 to TRBJ2-7; 9 nucleotides agree with TRBD1. The germline V gene encodes CDR1 MDHEN and CDR2 SYDVKM. The length of the CDR3 is 15 residues. J lost 6 bases, V lost 6 bases, and 12 bases had no gene match.

Many counts were recorded for this clonotype. The J gene is TRBJ2-7, the V gene TRBV5-6, with 9 bases lining up with TRBD1. V shed 1 base, J shed 1 base, and the junction held 3 bases outside the gene matches. CDR1 and CDR2 from the germline V gene are SGHDT and YYEEEE. CDR3 size: 15 residues. The CDR3 bases are TGTGCCAGCAGCTTGACAGGGGGCCGTTCCTACGAGCAGTACTTC. It specifies CASSLTGGRSYEQYF.

On this clonotype: Being one base from a much bigger clone, this may be a read error. The V and J genes are TRBV20-1 and TRBJ2-4; possible D gene TRBD2, 7 bases. The V gene's germline CDR1 is DFQATT and CDR2 SNEGSKA (reference sequence). This CDR3 region has 15 residues. The CDR3 DNA reads TGCAGTGCTCCGCCGGGGGGCCTGGCCAAAAACATTCAGTGCTTC. This gives the protein CSAPPGGLAKNIQCF.

This clonotype was counted at least ten times. V usage is TRBV28 and J usage is TRBJ2-7, with 13 nucleotides matching TRBD2. From germline, CDR1 is MDHEN and CDR2 SYDVKM. With V trimmed by 6 bases and J by 9 bases, 8 bases remained unmatched. The CDR3 spans 14 residues. CDR3 DNA: TGTGCCAGCAGCCCTGGACTAGCGGGAGTTGGGCAGTACTTC. Translated, it gives CASSPGLAGVGQYF.

The gene calls are TRBV5-1 and TRBJ1-5; D is unclear. Germline lookup yields CDR1 SGHRS and CDR2 YFSETQ. The CDR3 runs to 14 residues. DNA of the CDR3: TGCACCAACTCCAAGGCGGGGTTCAATCAGCCCCAGCATTTT. Encoded protein: CTNSKAGFNQPQHF.

In this sample, this clonotype turned up many times. The chain joins TRBV10-3 to TRBJ2-3, with D perhaps TRBD2 (6 bases). V gave up 4 bases and J gave up 1 base, with 9 bases separating them. Germline CDR1 ENHRY, CDR2 SYGVKD. The CDR3 has 14 amino acids. The CDR3 DNA sequence: TGTGCCATCAGTGGCGAGCGGGGCACAGATACGCAGTATTTT. Translated, it gives CAISGERGTDTQYF.

This clonotype was seen repeatedly, ten times or more. V usage is TRBV7-9 and J usage is TRBJ1-1; tentative D call: TRBD1 (5 bases). CDR3 length: 14 amino acids. The V end was cut by 7 bases, the J end by 0 bases, with 12 bases between. Germline CDR1 is SEHNR and CDR2 is FQNEAQ (reference sequence). The CDR3 sequence: CASTGAEVNTEAFF. CDR3 coding DNA: TGTGCCAGCACCGGGGCAGAAGTGAACACTGAAGCTTTCTTT.

This clonotype was seen ten or more times. The chain recombines TRBV7-2 with TRBJ2-3; no definite D call. The ends were cut back, 5 bases at V and 1 base at J, with 13 bases in the middle. The CDR3 has 15 amino acids. Germline V gene lookup returns CDR1 SGHTA and CDR2 FQGNSA. The CDR3 here is CASSNGYRGTDTQYF. The CDR3 DNA follows: TGTGCCAGCAGCAACGGCTATCGGGGCACAGATACGCAGTATTTT.

As concerns this clonotype: A much larger clonotype is one base distant, so this may be a read error. DNA for the CDR3: TGTGCCAGCAGTGACGGGTCCGGGGCAAATACGCAGTATTTT. It codes for CASSDGSGANTQYF. This sequence joins TRBV6-2 or TRBV6-3 and TRBJ2-3; D is possibly TRBD1 or TRBD2 (5 bases each). Trimming removed 5 bases from V and 7 bases from J, with 16 bases in between. The CDR3 loop spans 14 amino acids. Germline CDR1 is MNHEY and CDR2 is SVGEGT.

Notes on this clonotype: It may be a read error: a sequence one base away is much more abundant. This sequence joins TRBV3-1 and TRBJ2-3; D may be TRBD1 or TRBD2 (5 bases each). The DNA end lines up better with TRBJ2-5; the J call may be wrong. The CDR3 is 13 amino acids. Germline V CDR1 and CDR2: LGHDT, YNNKEL (reference sequence). The CDR3 is CAISQGAGGTQYF. The CDR3 nucleotides are TGTGCCATCAGCCAAGGGGCTGGGGGGACCCAGTACTTC.

This clonotype came up a few times. The genes are TRBV4-2 and TRBJ1-1; 8 nucleotides match TRBD1. Unmatched junction bases numbered 12, after V lost 1 base and J lost 5 bases. Per germline, CDR1 LGHNA and CDR2 YNFKEQ. This CDR3 contains 17 residues. CDR3 region: CASSQGIQGAVVTEAFF. In DNA, the CDR3 is TGTGCCAGCAGCCAAGGTATCCAGGGGGCGGTTGTTACTGAAGCTTTCTTT.

This clonotype was counted ten times or more. This sequence joins TRBV9 and TRBJ2-7; maybe TRBD1 (6 bases). V was shortened by 2 bases and J by 6 bases, with 15 bases between the two germline ends. Germline assignment: CDR1 SGDLS and CDR2 YYNGEE. This CDR3 has 14 amino acids. The CDR3 region has the DNA TGTGCCAGCAGCGTGGACAGCCTCTCGATCGAGCAGTACTTC. Translation: CASSVDSLSIEQYF.

This clonotype is large in the sample. The genes are TRBV20-1 and TRBJ2-1; 8 bases are shared with TRBD2. The end of the DNA aligns better with TRBJ2-5, so the J call may be wrong. This CDR3 is built from 14 residues. Germline V gives CDR1 DFQATT, CDR2 SNEGSKA (reference sequence). Written as DNA, the CDR3 is TGCAGTGCTCCCAGGAGCGGGGGAGGAGAGACCCAGTACTTC. Its translation: CSAPRSGGGETQYF.